One and the same sample provided the 24 T cell receptor beta chains below, sequenced in a study of technical replicates of blood from a few donors. Assay used: immunoSEQ multiplex PCR; TCRdb lists only in-frame clones, some missing. Of tens of thousands of clones in the sample, approximately 88% were seen once. Sequenced input: PBMCs. The receptors here all came from a human donor in good health. Some clones in this sample may be carry-over from other donors' samples.

This chain uses TRBV7-2 with TRBJ2-5, with D tentatively TRBD2 (6 bases). The CDR3 covers 14 residues. Deletions cut 3 bases from V and 0 bases from J, with 8 bases between. Germline CDR1 reads SGHTA; CDR2 reads FQGNSA. The CDR3 protein is CASSLGLHQETQYF. CDR3 DNA sequence: TGTGCCAGCAGCTTGGGACTCCACCAAGAGACCCAGTACTTC.

The chain joins TRBV10-2 to TRBJ2-1, with 12 bases identical to TRBD2. After removal of 8 bases from V and 4 bases from J, the junction contained 3 bases not matched to a gene. CDR3 length equals 14 residues. Germline lookup yields CDR1 WSHSY and CDR2 SAAADI. In DNA, the CDR3 is TGCGCCAGCGCACTAGCGGGGGGATACAATGAGCAGTTCTTC. The encoded protein is CASALAGGYNEQFF.

The chain combines TRBV7-3 with TRBJ2-2; 8 bases agree with TRBD2. CDR3 length: 15 residues. Trimming at V came to 7 bases and at J to 6 bases, leaving 10 bases not matched to a gene. CDR1 is SGHTA and CDR2 is FQGTGA in the germline V gene. The CDR3 DNA follows: TGTGCCAGCAAAAACCCGGGGGGGCGGCCCGGGGAGCTGTTTTTT. This encodes CASKNPGGRPGELFF. Combining the CDR3 with reference TRBV7-3 and TRBJ2-2 gives the whole variable domain GAGVSQTPSNKVTEKGKYVELRCDPISGHTALYWYRQSLGQGPEFLIYFQGTGAADDSGLPNDRFFAVRPEGSVSTLKIQRTERGDSAVYLCASKNPGGRPGELFFGEGSRLTVL.

The chain couples TRBV15 to TRBJ1-5; no firm D call. This CDR3 is 14 amino acids long. Per germline, CDR1 LNHNV and CDR2 YYDKDF (reference sequence). V dropped 4 bases and J dropped 5 bases, with 12 bases sitting between them. CDR3 residues: CATSTPTHHQPQHF. The CDR3 nucleotides read TGTGCCACCAGCACCCCGACACACCATCAGCCCCAGCATTTT.

The rearrangement uses TRBV29-1 and TRBJ2-3; 11 bases match TRBD2. With V trimmed by 6 bases and J by 3 bases, 5 bases remained unmatched. This CDR3 has 14 residues. Germline V gene sequence: CDR1 SQVTM, CDR2 ANQGSEA. CDR3 bases: TGCAGCGTGATGACTAGCGGGACTACAGATACGCAGTATTTT. Its translation: CSVMTSGTTDTQYF.

DNA of the CDR3: TGTGCCAGCAGCTTAGGGCCTAATCAGCCCCAGCATTTT. Its translation: CASSLGPNQPQHF. The chain is built from TRBV11-2 and TRBJ1-5; D not resolved. The V and J ends lost 1 base and 4 bases respectively, with 5 bases between them. This CDR3 comprises 13 residues. Germline lookup yields CDR1 SGHAT and CDR2 FQNNGV.

There are a few counts of this clone. This rearrangement joins TRBV23-1 to TRBJ1-5; TRBD1 aligns across 7 bases. TRBV23-1 falls under the ORF class, with uncertain function. The CDR3 sequence is 15 residues long. V was clipped by 0 bases and J by 5 bases; unmatched bases: 4. The CDR3 DNA reads as TGCGCCAGCAGTCAATCCTCCAGGGGGGATCAGCCCCAGCATTTT. This gives the protein CASSQSSRGDQPQHF.

The rearrangement links TRBV19 to TRBJ2-6; D gene ambiguous. V dropped 7 bases and J dropped 10 bases, with 20 bases sitting between them. The V gene's germline CDR1 is LNHDA and CDR2 SQIVND (reference sequence). The CDR3 loop spans 15 amino acids. CDR3 sequence reads: CASTSGSSLTNVLTF. CDR3 bases: TGTGCCAGTACCTCCGGGTCCTCTCTAACTAACGTCCTGACTTTC.

The J gene is TRBJ2-7, the V gene TRBV28; D perhaps matches TRBD1 (5 bases). Germline-derived CDR1 and CDR2 are MDHEN and SYDVKM. The V end lost 6 bases, the J end lost 0 bases, and 9 bases lay between the germline ends. This CDR3 has 13 amino acids. The CDR3 nucleotides are TGTGCCAGCAGGTCGACAGCCTCCTACGAGCAGTACTTC. Protein product: CASRSTASYEQYF.

The chain has TRBV21-1 and TRBJ1-5; the listed D gene, TRBD1, was not tested against the DNA. TRBV21-1 is a listed pseudogene. The CDR3 spans 17 residues. The CDR3 is CASSKDGTGFWNQPQHF. CDR3 bases: TGTGCCAGCAGCAAAGACGGGACAGGGTTTTGGAATCAGCCCCAGCATTTT.

CDR3 in DNA: TGTGCCAGCAGTTTTCCGGGACTAGCGGGGGCTGGGAATGAGCAGTTCTTC. Translation gives CASSFPGLAGAGNEQFF. This chain joins TRBV11-1 and TRBJ2-1; TRBD2 agrees at 14 bases. CDR3 length: 17 residues. Per germline, CDR1 SGHAT and CDR2 FQDESV (reference sequence). Trimming removed 6 bases from V and 7 bases from J; junction bases left unmatched: 11.

This rearrangement joins TRBV18 to TRBJ2-7; 8 bases match TRBD2. CDR1 is KGHSH and CDR2 is LQKENI in the germline V gene. This CDR3 has 16 residues. The V and J ends lost 3 bases and 1 base, in that order; junction bases with no gene match: 8. CDR3 residues: CASSPLFSGKSYEQYF. In DNA form, the CDR3 reads TGTGCCAGCTCACCCCTGTTTAGCGGGAAATCCTACGAGCAGTACTTC.

The CDR3 coding sequence is TGCGCCAGCAGCCCATCGGGGGGAGAAAACGAGCAGTACTTC. It specifies CASSPSGGENEQYF. The chain has TRBV5-1 and TRBJ2-7; 7 bases fit TRBD2. In germline, CDR1 is SGHRS, CDR2 YFSETQ. This CDR3 is 14 amino acids long. The V and J ends lost 4 bases and 5 bases, in that order; junction bases with no gene match: 9.

The chain carries TRBV30 and TRBJ2-1; possibly TRBD2 for D (5 bases). V shed 8 bases and J shed 9 bases, with 14 bases lying between them. The length of the CDR3 is 11 residues. Germline CDR1 GTSNPN, CDR2 SVGIG (reference sequence). CDR3 nucleotides: TGTGCCCCACCAACCAGCGGTGAGCAGTTCTTC. Its protein is CAPPTSGEQFF.

V usage is TRBV6-5 and J usage is TRBJ2-7; 7 positions agree with TRBD1. Germline V gene sequence: CDR1 MNHEY, CDR2 SVGAGI. CDR3 size: 14 residues. V lost 5 bases to trimming and J lost 1 base; unmatched junction nucleotides: 5. The CDR3 protein is CASSGSRGSYEQYF. CDR3 nucleotides: TGTGCCAGCAGTGGGAGCAGGGGGTCCTACGAGCAGTACTTC.

The rearrangement links TRBV9 to TRBJ2-1; TRBD2 aligns across 9 bases. The CDR3 consists of 15 residues. The germline CDR1 and CDR2 sequences are SGDLS and YYNGEE. The J segment lost 2 bases and the V segment lost 4 bases, leaving 4 bases of the junction unmatched. The CDR3 DNA reads TGTGCCAGCAGCAAGGAGCGGGGGGCCTACAATGAGCAGTTCTTC. Translation gives CASSKERGAYNEQFF.

The chain couples TRBV25-1 to TRBJ1-6; D is possibly TRBD1 (6 bases). Deletions cut 6 bases from V and 8 bases from J, with 14 bases between. The V gene's germline CDR1 is MGHDK and CDR2 SYGVNS. The CDR3 is 14 amino acids. The CDR3 nucleotides read TGTGCCAGCAGACAAACAGGGATTGATTCACCCCTCCACTTT. Protein sequence: CASRQTGIDSPLHF.

CDR3 DNA: TGTGCCAGCAGTTCTACGGGACAGGGGGGTGAAAAACTGTTTTTT. Residues: CASSSTGQGGEKLFF. This chain uses TRBV6-6 with TRBJ1-4; TRBD1 aligns across 11 bases. V shed 4 bases, J shed 7 bases, and the junction held 5 bases outside the gene matches. Germline lookup yields CDR1 MNHNY and CDR2 SVGAGI (reference sequence). The CDR3 is 15 amino acids.

The chain carries TRBV5-1 and TRBJ2-7; 7 positions agree with TRBD1. With V trimmed by 1 base and J by 4 bases, 2 bases remained unmatched. Per the germline V gene, CDR1 is SGHRS and CDR2 is YFSETQ. The CDR3 runs to 13 residues. This CDR3 reads CASSLHRGYEQYF. CDR3 sequence (DNA): TGCGCCAGCAGCTTGCACAGGGGTTACGAGCAGTACTTC.

The chain links TRBV5-1 to TRBJ2-5; weak D call: TRBD1 (6 bases). The CDR3 covers 14 residues. The V end lost 3 bases, the J end lost 5 bases, and 14 bases lay between the germline ends. The germline CDR1 and CDR2 sequences are SGHRS and YFSETQ. CDR3 nucleotide sequence: TGCGCCAGCAGCTCGGCGACAGGTACGGAGACCCAGTACTTC. Translation: CASSSATGTETQYF.

The V call is TRBV9, the J call TRBJ2-7; a weak D match, TRBD2 (6 bases). Germline loops: CDR1 SGDLS, CDR2 YYNGEE. V was clipped by 2 bases and J by 0 bases, with 12 bases between them. The CDR3 contains 15 residues. The CDR3, as DNA: TGTGCCAGCAGCGTCTCAGCGGGCGCCTCCTACGAGCAGTACTTC. It encodes CASSVSAGASYEQYF.

The V call is TRBV19, the J call TRBJ2-1, with a weak D call TRBD2 (5 bases). Germline V CDR1 and CDR2: LNHDA, SQIVND (reference sequence). Trimming pared 2 bases from V and 2 bases from J, leaving 10 bases between. The CDR3 length is 15 residues. The CDR3 region has the DNA TGTGCCAGTAGTATACTCGGCGGGCCCTACAATGAGCAGTTCTTC. It codes for CASSILGGPYNEQFF.

This sequence joins TRBV27 and TRBJ2-5; D is unclear. Trimming shortened V by 8 bases and J by 7 bases, and 8 bases separated the two germline ends. The CDR3 extends over 10 amino acids. Germline CDR1 reads MNHEY; CDR2 reads SMNVEV (reference sequence). The CDR3 protein is CASLPRTQYF. The CDR3 coding sequence is TGTGCCAGCCTACCGCGGACCCAGTACTTC.

J is TRBJ1-3 and V is TRBV7-8, with TRBD1 identical over 7 bases. Trimming cost V 3 bases and J 0 bases; bases outside gene matches: 5. Germline V lookup: CDR1 SGHVS, CDR2 FQNEAQ. The CDR3 runs 16 residues. CDR3 in amino acids: CASSLDRPFSGNTIYF. The CDR3 DNA is TGTGCCAGCAGCTTGGACAGGCCATTCTCTGGAAACACCATATATTTT.